Below are 8 T cell receptor beta chains sequenced from a single sample in a study of human T cells and chemical hapten exposure (dated by TCRdb to about 2021). The time point label corresponds to: pre-sensitization, week 0. This specimen's treatment or condition label, interpreted: therapeutic diphenylcyclopropenone sensitization with weekly scalp DPC. Library preparation was by RACE. TCRdb lists the instrument as NextSeq 500. TCRdb itself trimmed the public reads at Q25 with fastp, ran MiXCR and retained productive beta chains. Entries are consolidated by CDR3 protein sequence, retaining the most common genes and DNA. The sample table records around 180,000 distinct CDR3 sequences; around 30% of these occur just once. Of the sample, under 3% falls within the top ten clones. The starting material was whole blood, obtained in connection with sensitization to the hapten diphenylcyclopropenone (DPC). These receptors were collected from a woman in her twenties or thirties with alopecia areata. Some clones in this sample may be carry-over from other donors' samples.

V gene TRBV30 combines with J gene TRBJ2-1; 9 nucleotides match TRBD1. Trimming removed 0 bases from V and 6 bases from J; junction bases left unmatched: 3. Germline V gene lookup returns CDR1 GTSNPN and CDR2 SVGIG (reference sequence). The CDR3 contains 14 residues. The CDR3 region is CAWSVPGQGNEQFF. As DNA, the CDR3 is TGTGCCTGGAGTGTACCGGGACAGGGCAATGAGCAGTTCTTC.

This clonotype was found many times. The chain carries TRBV29-1 and TRBJ1-1, with a weak D call TRBD1 (5 bases). V shed 4 bases and J shed 0 bases, with 9 bases lying between them. This CDR3 has 13 amino acids. Germline assignment: CDR1 SQVTM and CDR2 ANQGSEA. CDR3 DNA sequence: TGCAGCGTTGCGGGGGGTTTGAACACTGAAGCTTTCTTT. Protein product: CSVAGGLNTEAFF.

The chain recombines TRBV24-1 with TRBJ2-1; a weak D match, TRBD1 (5 bases). Looked up from germline, CDR1 is KGHDR and CDR2 is SFDVKD. The V and J ends lost 5 bases and 3 bases respectively, with 10 bases between them. This CDR3 contains 14 residues. CDR3 DNA sequence: TGTGCCACCAGTGTAAGGGGCCGCTACAATGAGCAGTTCTTC. Translating it yields CATSVRGRYNEQFF.

The chain carries TRBV25-1 and TRBJ1-2, with D perhaps TRBD1 (6 bases). Trimming pared 1 base from V and 3 bases from J, leaving 18 bases between. This CDR3 is 17 amino acids long. CDR1 and CDR2 from the germline V gene are MGHDK and SYGVNS. The CDR3 nucleotides read TGTGCCAGCAGTGAATGGGGGCCCGCGGGCGGTGACTATGGCTACACCTTC. It specifies CASSEWGPAGGDYGYTF.

V and J are TRBV9 and TRBJ2-3, with TRBD2 matching over 11 bases. Germline CDR1 SGDLS, CDR2 YYNGEE. Trimming at V came to 0 bases and at J to 2 bases, leaving 2 bases not matched to a gene. The CDR3 loop spans 16 amino acids. The CDR3 region is CASSVELAGDTDTQYF. Here the CDR3 DNA reads TGTGCCAGCAGCGTAGAACTAGCGGGGGACACAGATACGCAGTATTTT. The complete variable domain, with remaining parts taken from reference TRBV9 and TRBJ2-3, reads DSGVTQTPKHLITATGQRVTLRCSPRSGDLSVYWYQQSLDQGLQFLIQYYNGEERAKGNILERFSAQQFPDLHSELNLSSLELGDSALYFCASSVELAGDTDTQYFGPGTRLTVL.

The chain carries TRBV6-1 and TRBJ1-1, with D hard to call. CDR1 is MNHNS and CDR2 is SASEGT in the germline V gene. The CDR3 covers 13 residues. V was clipped by 7 bases and J by 2 bases, with 11 bases between them. CDR3 loop: CASILTPNTEAFF. The CDR3 DNA is TGTGCCAGCATTCTGACTCCAAACACTGAAGCTTTCTTT.

This clonotype was seen only a few times. The V call is TRBV11-2, the J call TRBJ2-3; either TRBD1 or TRBD2 may supply D (5 bases each). V lost 1 base to trimming and J lost 6 bases, with 14 bases between them. Per the germline V gene, CDR1 is SGHAT and CDR2 is FQNNGV. The CDR3 spans 15 residues. This CDR3 is CASSLVMQGADTQYF. CDR3 coding DNA: TGTGCCAGCAGCTTAGTCATGCAGGGAGCGGATACGCAGTATTTT.

This chain connects TRBV28 to TRBJ2-1; 9 bases line up with TRBD2. Per germline, CDR1 MDHEN and CDR2 SYDVKM. Trimming at V came to 3 bases and at J to 6 bases, leaving 12 bases not matched to a gene. The CDR3 totals 17 residues. The CDR3 loop reads CASSLAPWAGGPNEQFF. The CDR3 DNA follows: TGTGCCAGCAGTTTGGCCCCTTGGGCGGGAGGGCCCAATGAGCAGTTCTTC.